These T cell receptor beta chains were read from a single sample in a study of cytomegalovirus exposure and HLA in healthy donors. Clones were read by immunoSEQ multiplex PCR, and TCRdb kept only the in-frame ones, dropping some. The table records approximately 150,000 clones, roughly 79% of them present only once. The source material was PBMCs. Every receptor here comes from a woman aged 50 to 65 in good health and CMV-seronegative. Both conserved end residues are part of each CDR3. D genes are given only for firm matches. The size of a clone is reported for some rows only, either as once, few or many, or as a class for expanded clones.

.,TRBV27,TRBJ1-2,.,CASSFGARGSGYTF,TGTGCCAGCAGTTTCGGCGCCAGGGGTTCCGGCTACACCTTC
.,TRBV6-5,TRBJ1-3,.,CASRGQGNTIYF,TGTGCCAGCAGAGGACAGGGAAACACCATATATTTT
medium-sized,TRBV20-1,TRBJ1-1,.,CSARDQGMAFF,TGCAGTGCTAGAGATCAGGGGATGGCTTTCTTT
.,TRBV15,TRBJ2-3,.,CATSTYGREGDTQYF,TGTGCCACCAGCACCTACGGGCGGGAAGGCGATACGCAGTATTTT
few,TRBV7-6,TRBJ1-1,TRBD1,CASSRTGDEAFF,TGTGCCAGCAGTCGGACAGGGGATGAAGCTTTCTTT
.,TRBV6-6,TRBJ1-1,.,CASSYLTGTEAFF,TGTGCCAGCAGTTACCTCACGGGCACTGAAGCTTTCTTT
few,TRBV10-1,TRBJ2-7,.,CASSLTRSSYEQYF,TGCGCCAGCAGCCTGACTCGTAGCTCCTACGAGCAGTACTTC
.,TRBV5-1,TRBJ2-2,.,CASSPGTTNTGELFF,TGCGCCAGCAGCCCCGGGACAACGAACACCGGGGAGCTGTTTTTT
.,TRBV2,TRBJ1-4,TRBD1,CAIRQGIKEKLFF,TGTGCCATCAGACAGGGGATTAAGGAAAAACTGTTTTTT
.,TRBV7-8,TRBJ2-7,.,CASSLVAREGYEQYF,TGTGCCAGCAGCTTAGTGGCTCGGGAAGGTTACGAGCAGTACTTC
.,TRBV9,TRBJ2-1,.,CASSVSGVNEQFF,TGTGCCAGCAGCGTATCAGGGGTCAATGAGCAGTTCTTC
.,TRBV5-5,TRBJ1-3,TRBD1,CASSVGQGGGNTIYF,TGTGCCAGCAGCGTCGGACAGGGAGGAGGAAACACCATATATTTT
.,TRBV7-2,TRBJ2-5,TRBD2,CASSLAGLAGGGETQYF,TGTGCCAGCAGCTTAGCGGGACTAGCGGGAGGGGGTGAGACCCAGTACTTC
.,TRBV4-1,TRBJ2-3,TRBD2,CASSLGTSADTQYF,TGCGCCAGCAGCCTCGGGACTAGCGCAGATACGCAGTATTTT
.,TRBV28,TRBJ2-7,.,CASFGAGTYEQYF,TGTGCCAGTTTTGGGGCGGGGACCTACGAGCAGTACTTC
.,TRBV7-2,TRBJ2-2,.,CASSFRGGAVTGELFF,TGTGCCAGCAGCTTCCGAGGGGGGGCGGTCACCGGGGAGCTGTTTTTT
.,TRBV9,TRBJ2-1,TRBD2,CASSVGERGNEQFF,TGTGCCAGCAGCGTAGGAGAGCGGGGAAATGAGCAGTTCTTC
.,TRBV19,TRBJ1-2,.,CASTPRSGHAYTF,TGTGCCAGTACCCCTCGGAGCGGGCATGCCTACACCTTC
.,TRBV7-2,TRBJ2-2,.,CASSPWPGNTGELFF,TGTGCCAGCAGCCCCTGGCCGGGAAACACCGGGGAGCTGTTTTTT
.,TRBV18,TRBJ1-1,.,CASSPRVIDSNTEAFF,TGTGCCAGCTCACCCAGGGTAATCGACTCGAACACTGAAGCTTTCTTT
few,TRBV19,TRBJ2-7,TRBD2,CASSALLAGGSYEQYF,TGTGCCAGTAGTGCATTACTAGCGGGAGGCTCCTACGAGCAGTACTTC
.,TRBV11-2,TRBJ1-1,TRBD1,CASSPRTGMNTEAFF,TGTGCCAGCAGCCCGAGGACAGGGATGAACACTGAAGCTTTCTTT
.,TRBV6-5,TRBJ2-1,TRBD1,CASSIRDRENEQFF,TGTGCCAGCAGTATAAGGGACAGGGAAAATGAGCAGTTCTTC
once,TRBV27,TRBJ1-2,.,CASSFPGFYGYTF,TGTGCCAGCAGTTTCCCGGGGTTCTATGGCTACACCTTC
.,TRBV28,TRBJ2-3,TRBD2,CASNLPSGGTDTQYF,TGTGCCAGCAATCTTCCTAGCGGGGGCACAGATACGCAGTATTTT
few,TRBV25-1,TRBJ2-1,.,CASSELRISSEQFF,TGTGCCAGCAGCGAGTTACGAATTAGCTCTGAGCAGTTCTTC
.,TRBV4-1,TRBJ2-7,.,CASSQEGTGIQEQYF,TGCGCCAGCAGCCAAGAAGGAACCGGGATTCAGGAGCAGTACTTC
.,TRBV11-3,TRBJ2-4,.,CASSPAGEDIQYF,TGTGCCAGCAGCCCAGCTGGGGAGGACATTCAGTACTTC
once,TRBV30,TRBJ1-4,.,CACGREGPTNEKLFF,TGTGCCTGCGGACGGGAAGGTCCAACTAATGAAAAACTGTTTTTT
.,TRBV7-9,TRBJ2-2,.,CATIGPGETGELFF,TGTGCCACAATAGGACCAGGGGAAACCGGGGAGCTGTTTTTT
.,TRBV9,TRBJ2-3,.,CASSMTTTDTQYF,TGTGCCAGCAGCATGACTACCACAGATACGCAGTATTTT
.,TRBV14,TRBJ2-7,.,CASSLGVPDRNSYEQYF,TGTGCCAGCAGCTTAGGGGTCCCGGACAGAAACTCCTACGAGCAGTACTTC
.,TRBV27,TRBJ2-5,.,CASSLSGGETQYF,TGTGCCAGCAGTTTATCAGGAGGGGAGACCCAGTACTTC
.,TRBV7-2,TRBJ2-3,.,CASSLGMTDTQYF,TGTGCCAGCAGCTTAGGTATGACAGATACGCAGTATTTT
once,TRBV7-7,TRBJ2-7,.,CASSLRCQADSSSSSYEQYF,TGTGCCAGCAGCTTGCGTTGCCAGGCCGATTCCTCTTCCAGCTCCTACGAGCAGTACTTC
.,TRBV5-5,TRBJ2-2,TRBD2,CASRASGAHTGELFF,TGTGCCAGCAGGGCTAGCGGGGCTCACACCGGGGAGCTGTTTTTT
.,TRBV28,TRBJ1-5,.,CASSLPGFGNQPQHF,TGTGCCAGCAGTTTACCAGGGTTCGGCAATCAGCCCCAGCATTTT
.,TRBV5-4,TRBJ2-3,TRBD2,CASSIGTNWEDTQYF,TGTGCCAGCAGCATAGGGACTAACTGGGAAGATACGCAGTATTTT
.,TRBV18,TRBJ2-5,TRBD1,CASSPRTGVETQYF,TGTGCCAGCTCACCCAGGACAGGGGTCGAGACCCAGTACTTC
.,TRBV2,TRBJ2-7,.,CASRGLASVYEQYF,TGTGCCAGCAGGGGTCTAGCGTCTGTCTACGAGCAGTACTTC
.,TRBV6-1,TRBJ1-1,.,CASSSFGNTEAFF,TGTGCCAGCAGTTCATTCGGGAACACTGAAGCTTTCTTT
.,TRBV6-5,TRBJ1-3,.,CASSEDSFSGNTIYF,TGTGCCAGCTCTGAGGACTCTTTCTCTGGAAACACCATATATTTT
.,TRBV7-9,TRBJ2-7,.,CASSLEEIVGEQYF,TGTGCCAGCAGCTTGGAGGAGATAGTTGGCGAGCAGTACTTC
.,TRBV18,TRBJ1-3,.,CASSERSHRSSSGNTIYF,TGTGCCAGCTCAGAGAGAAGCCACAGGAGCAGCTCTGGAAACACCATATATTTT
.,TRBV4-3,TRBJ2-2,.,CASSQDGEFTGELFF,TGCGCCAGCAGCCAAGATGGGGAGTTCACCGGGGAGCTGTTTTTT